A selection of T cell receptor beta chains follows, all from one sample in a study of T cells in pancreatic ductal adenocarcinoma. TCRdb's table, derived via immunoSEQ multiplex PCR, lists solely in-frame clones and lacks some. This repertoire shows about 29,000 clones, approximately 90% found once; its top ten account for roughly 2.3%. The sequencing input was PBMCs. These TCRs come from a human donor with pancreatic ductal adenocarcinoma. Both conserved end residues are part of each CDR3. The order of the fields is V gene, D gene, J gene, clone size, CDR3 DNA, CDR3 protein. D genes are given only for firm matches. The listing skips clone size in some rows; elsewhere it reads once, few, many or a size class.

V gene: TRBV19
D gene: -
J gene: TRBJ2-7
clone size: -
CDR3 DNA: TGTGCCAGTATGGACCACTCCTACGAGCAGTACTTC
CDR3 protein: CASMDHSYEQYF

V gene: TRBV6-6
D gene: -
J gene: TRBJ1-4
clone size: -
CDR3 DNA: TGTGCCAGCAGTTACTCTGGTGGTACTAATGAAAAACTGTTTTTT
CDR3 protein: CASSYSGGTNEKLFF

V gene: TRBV5-1
D gene: TRBD1
J gene: TRBJ1-1
clone size: -
CDR3 DNA: TGCGCCAGCAGCTCGGGACAGGGTTCGTACACTGAAGCTTTCTTT
CDR3 protein: CASSSGQGSYTEAFF

V gene: TRBV30
D gene: TRBD1
J gene: TRBJ1-1
clone size: once
CDR3 DNA: TGTGCCTGGAGGGCCCAGGGGGGGAACACTGAAGCTTTCTTT
CDR3 protein: CAWRAQGGNTEAFF

V gene: TRBV13
D gene: -
J gene: TRBJ1-6
clone size: -
CDR3 DNA: TGTGCCAGCAGCTTAGGCATCCGGGTACCCCTCCACTTT
CDR3 protein: CASSLGIRVPLHF

V gene: TRBV28
D gene: -
J gene: TRBJ1-2
clone size: -
CDR3 DNA: TGTGCCAGCAGTCCCCCGGGCTATGGCTACACCTTC
CDR3 protein: CASSPPGYGYTF

V gene: TRBV6-5
D gene: -
J gene: TRBJ2-3
clone size: -
CDR3 DNA: TGTGCCAGCGGGTCTACTAGCACAGATACGCAGTATTTT
CDR3 protein: CASGSTSTDTQYF

V gene: TRBV6-5
D gene: TRBD1
J gene: TRBJ1-2
clone size: -
CDR3 DNA: TGTGCCAGCAGTTACTTGGACAGGGGCTATGGCTACACCTTC
CDR3 protein: CASSYLDRGYGYTF

V gene: TRBV28
D gene: -
J gene: TRBJ1-5
clone size: -
CDR3 DNA: TGTGCCAGCAGTTCCGATAGCAATCAGCCCCAGCATTTT
CDR3 protein: CASSSDSNQPQHF

V gene: TRBV19
D gene: -
J gene: TRBJ1-2
clone size: -
CDR3 DNA: TGTGCCAGTAGTATTGACTGGGGGGCGCTTAACTATGGCTACACCTTC
CDR3 protein: CASSIDWGALNYGYTF

V gene: TRBV14
D gene: -
J gene: TRBJ2-4
clone size: -
CDR3 DNA: TGTGCCAGCAGCCAAGATTTGTCCAGAAACATTCAGTACTTC
CDR3 protein: CASSQDLSRNIQYF

V gene: TRBV4-3
D gene: -
J gene: TRBJ2-3
clone size: -
CDR3 DNA: TGCGCCAGCAGCCAAGGGTTCGGGCGGTTCACAGATACGCAGTATTTT
CDR3 protein: CASSQGFGRFTDTQYF

V gene: TRBV27
D gene: -
J gene: TRBJ2-7
clone size: -
CDR3 DNA: TGTGCCAGCAGACCAACCGGGACTCCGACCTACGAGCAGTACTTC
CDR3 protein: CASRPTGTPTYEQYF

V gene: TRBV20-1
D gene: -
J gene: TRBJ1-6
clone size: -
CDR3 DNA: TGCAGTGCTAGTAGCTCTGGTATAATCCACTTT
CDR3 protein: CSASSSGIIHF

V gene: TRBV18
D gene: -
J gene: TRBJ2-1
clone size: -
CDR3 DNA: TGTGCCAGCTCACCACCCCCCGGGTCTCACAATGAGCAGTTCTTC
CDR3 protein: CASSPPPGSHNEQFF

V gene: TRBV7-2
D gene: TRBD1
J gene: TRBJ1-3
clone size: -
CDR3 DNA: TGTGCCAGCAGCGACGACAGGGCCTCTGGAAACACCATATATTTT
CDR3 protein: CASSDDRASGNTIYF

V gene: TRBV14
D gene: -
J gene: TRBJ2-3
clone size: -
CDR3 DNA: TGTGCCAGCAGCCAAGTCCTAGGTAGCACAGATACGCAGTATTTT
CDR3 protein: CASSQVLGSTDTQYF

V gene: TRBV4-1
D gene: TRBD2
J gene: TRBJ2-1
clone size: -
CDR3 DNA: TGCGCCAGCAGCCAAGGCCCGGGACTAGCGGGAGCTAGGGGGCGGTCCTACAATGAGCAGTTCTTC
CDR3 protein: CASSQGPGLAGARGRSYNEQFF

V gene: TRBV18
D gene: -
J gene: TRBJ1-1
clone size: -
CDR3 DNA: TGTGCCAGCTCACCACCGCTAGAAGTCTCTGAAGCTTTCTTT
CDR3 protein: CASSPPLEVSEAFF

V gene: TRBV6-5
D gene: -
J gene: TRBJ2-7
clone size: -
CDR3 DNA: TGTGCCAGCAGTTTGGGACGGGGAACCTACGAGCAGTACTTC
CDR3 protein: CASSLGRGTYEQYF

V gene: TRBV19
D gene: TRBD1
J gene: TRBJ2-7
clone size: once
CDR3 DNA: TGTGCCAGTAGTATCGCCGGGACAGAAGCGGTTTCCCCCCTCTTC
CDR3 protein: CASSIAGTEAVSPLF

V gene: TRBV2
D gene: -
J gene: TRBJ1-2
clone size: once
CDR3 DNA: TGTGCCAGCGTTAGCGGGACATTCAACTATGGCTACACCTTC
CDR3 protein: CASVSGTFNYGYTF

V gene: TRBV29-1
D gene: -
J gene: TRBJ2-1
clone size: -
CDR3 DNA: TGCAGCGGGAGGTTCGGCTACAATGAGCAGTTCTTC
CDR3 protein: CSGRFGYNEQFF

V gene: TRBV10-3
D gene: TRBD2
J gene: TRBJ2-2
clone size: -
CDR3 DNA: TGTGCCAGCGGGACTAGCGGGAGGGCCGCCACCGGGGAGCTGTTTTTT
CDR3 protein: CASGTSGRAATGELFF

V gene: TRBV5-4
D gene: -
J gene: TRBJ1-5
clone size: -
CDR3 DNA: TGTGCCAGCAGCCAGATCCGGCCCCGGGACCCACGCAATCAGCCCCAGCATTTT
CDR3 protein: CASSQIRPRDPRNQPQHF

V gene: TRBV7-9
D gene: -
J gene: TRBJ1-1
clone size: -
CDR3 DNA: TGTGCCAGCAGCTTAGGGTCCGAAGCTTTCTTT
CDR3 protein: CASSLGSEAFF

V gene: TRBV5-6
D gene: TRBD2
J gene: TRBJ2-3
clone size: -
CDR3 DNA: TGTGCCAGCAGCTTGGAACTAGCGGGTACAGATACGCAGTATTTT
CDR3 protein: CASSLELAGTDTQYF

V gene: TRBV4-1
D gene: -
J gene: TRBJ1-5
clone size: -
CDR3 DNA: TGCGCCAGCAGCCAAGAGTCCGGGGTGGGTCAGCCCCAGCATTTT
CDR3 protein: CASSQESGVGQPQHF

V gene: TRBV4-1
D gene: -
J gene: TRBJ1-1
clone size: -
CDR3 DNA: TGCGCCAGCAGCCAAGGATTTGGGATTTCGGAAGCTTTCTTT
CDR3 protein: CASSQGFGISEAFF

V gene: TRBV6-6
D gene: TRBD1
J gene: TRBJ2-7
clone size: -
CDR3 DNA: TGTGCCAGCAGCCCCCCCGGGACAGGGTCCTACGAGCAGTACTTC
CDR3 protein: CASSPPGTGSYEQYF

V gene: TRBV5-1
D gene: TRBD2
J gene: TRBJ2-2
clone size: -
CDR3 DNA: TGCGCCAGCAGCTTGACTAGCGGGAGGACCGGGGAGCTGTTTTTT
CDR3 protein: CASSLTSGRTGELFF

V gene: TRBV13
D gene: -
J gene: TRBJ2-1
clone size: -
CDR3 DNA: TGTGCCAGCAGCGGAGGGAGCGGCTCCTACAATGAGCAGTTCTTC
CDR3 protein: CASSGGSGSYNEQFF

V gene: TRBV2
D gene: TRBD1
J gene: TRBJ1-1
clone size: -
CDR3 DNA: TGTGCCAGCACCAGGGACAGCATGAACACTGAAGCTTTCTTT
CDR3 protein: CASTRDSMNTEAFF

V gene: TRBV7-9
D gene: TRBD1
J gene: TRBJ1-2
clone size: -
CDR3 DNA: TGTGCCAGCAGCTCCGCCGACAGGGAGGCAAGTGGCTACACCTTC
CDR3 protein: CASSSADREASGYTF

V gene: TRBV30
D gene: TRBD2
J gene: TRBJ2-7
clone size: -
CDR3 DNA: TGTGCCTGGAGTCGGGGAGCGGGAGAAGACGAGCAGTACTTC
CDR3 protein: CAWSRGAGEDEQYF

V gene: TRBV10-2
D gene: -
J gene: TRBJ1-5
clone size: -
CDR3 DNA: TGCGCCAGCAGTGAGTTCTCCGGACCTGGGGCTGATCAGCCCCAGCATTTT
CDR3 protein: CASSEFSGPGADQPQHF

V gene: TRBV7-2
D gene: TRBD2
J gene: TRBJ2-1
clone size: -
CDR3 DNA: TGTGCCAGCGGGAGGGCGACCGGGGGTGGCAATGAGCAGTTCTTC
CDR3 protein: CASGRATGGGNEQFF

V gene: TRBV29-1
D gene: -
J gene: TRBJ2-1
clone size: once
CDR3 DNA: TGCAGCGTTGATGGCGTTTCGGGACCCTTTTCCTACAATGAGCAGTTCTTC
CDR3 protein: CSVDGVSGPFSYNEQFF

V gene: TRBV27
D gene: -
J gene: TRBJ1-2
clone size: few
CDR3 DNA: TGTGCCAGCAGTGCCGACGGGACACTCTATGGCTACACCTTC
CDR3 protein: CASSADGTLYGYTF

V gene: TRBV7-7
D gene: -
J gene: TRBJ2-2
clone size: once
CDR3 DNA: TGTGCTAGCAGTCAGGGGCAGGGAACCTACACCGGGGAGCTGTTTTTT
CDR3 protein: CASSQGQGTYTGELFF

V gene: TRBV28
D gene: -
J gene: TRBJ1-2
clone size: -
CDR3 DNA: TGTGCCAGCAGTTTTATAAGGGACTACTATGGCTACACCTTC
CDR3 protein: CASSFIRDYYGYTF

V gene: TRBV6-5
D gene: TRBD1
J gene: TRBJ2-2
clone size: -
CDR3 DNA: TGTGCCAGCAGAAACCGGGACAGGAACACCGGGGAGCTGTTTTTT
CDR3 protein: CASRNRDRNTGELFF

V gene: TRBV6-1
D gene: -
J gene: TRBJ1-6
clone size: -
CDR3 DNA: TGTGCCAGCAGTGCGCCAGTTAGAGGAATCTCCTATAATTCACCCCTCCACTTT
CDR3 protein: CASSAPVRGISYNSPLHF

V gene: TRBV2
D gene: -
J gene: TRBJ1-2
clone size: few
CDR3 DNA: TGTGCCAGCAGTCCACGTATCTATGGCTACACCTTC
CDR3 protein: CASSPRIYGYTF

V gene: TRBV5-1
D gene: TRBD2
J gene: TRBJ2-1
clone size: -
CDR3 DNA: TGCGCCAGCAACAGTTTAGCGGGAGCCTACAATGAGCAGTTCTTC
CDR3 protein: CASNSLAGAYNEQFF

V gene: TRBV19
D gene: -
J gene: TRBJ2-3
clone size: -
CDR3 DNA: TGTGCCAGTAGTATAGTTGGGGGGAGAGGGCAGTATTTT
CDR3 protein: CASSIVGGRGQYF

V gene: TRBV29-1
D gene: -
J gene: TRBJ2-1
clone size: few
CDR3 DNA: TGCAGCGTCCCCCGGGGCCAAGGTGAGCAGTTCTTC
CDR3 protein: CSVPRGQGEQFF

V gene: TRBV6-6
D gene: -
J gene: TRBJ2-5
clone size: -
CDR3 DNA: TGTGCCAGCTGCGTCAGGGTAGGAGAGACCCAGTACTTC
CDR3 protein: CASCVRVGETQYF

V gene: TRBV5-1
D gene: -
J gene: TRBJ1-5
clone size: once
CDR3 DNA: TGCGCCAGCAGCCCAGGCAGGGTCGGGCAGCCCCAGCATTTT
CDR3 protein: CASSPGRVGQPQHF

V gene: TRBV5-1
D gene: -
J gene: TRBJ2-3
clone size: -
CDR3 DNA: TGCGCCAGCAGCTTCGGGATCATTCGCACAGATACGCAGTATTTT
CDR3 protein: CASSFGIIRTDTQYF

V gene: TRBV2
D gene: -
J gene: TRBJ2-5
clone size: -
CDR3 DNA: TGTGCCAGCAGTGAGGTTGAGACCCAGTACTTC
CDR3 protein: CASSEVETQYF

V gene: TRBV7-8
D gene: -
J gene: TRBJ2-1
clone size: -
CDR3 DNA: TGTGCCAGCAGCTGGAGAAGCGGAAACTCCTACAATGAGCAGTTCTTC
CDR3 protein: CASSWRSGNSYNEQFF

V gene: TRBV6-5
D gene: TRBD1
J gene: TRBJ2-5
clone size: -
CDR3 DNA: TGTGCCAGCAGCCCTGACAGGGGTTGGCAAGAGACCCAGTACTTC
CDR3 protein: CASSPDRGWQETQYF

V gene: TRBV14
D gene: -
J gene: TRBJ2-1
clone size: -
CDR3 DNA: TGTGCCAGCAGCCAAGACATGGTTTACAATGAGCAGTTCTTC
CDR3 protein: CASSQDMVYNEQFF

V gene: TRBV19
D gene: TRBD2
J gene: TRBJ2-2
clone size: once
CDR3 DNA: TGTGCCAGTAGTGGCGGGACTAGCGGGGTGAACACCGGGGAGCTGTTTTTT
CDR3 protein: CASSGGTSGVNTGELFF

V gene: TRBV5-8
D gene: -
J gene: TRBJ2-1
clone size: -
CDR3 DNA: TGTGCCAGCAGCCCACATATGGGTTTTGAGCAGTTCTTC
CDR3 protein: CASSPHMGFEQFF

V gene: TRBV28
D gene: TRBD1
J gene: TRBJ2-1
clone size: once
CDR3 DNA: TGTGCCAGCAGTTTTTCCGGACAGGGACGACACAATGAGCAGTTCTTC
CDR3 protein: CASSFSGQGRHNEQFF

V gene: TRBV5-1
D gene: TRBD1
J gene: TRBJ2-7
clone size: -
CDR3 DNA: TGCGCCAGCAGCCCACGAGCAGGGGGCAACTGGGAGCAGTACTTC
CDR3 protein: CASSPRAGGNWEQYF

V gene: TRBV27
D gene: -
J gene: TRBJ2-5
clone size: once
CDR3 DNA: TGTGCCAGCAGTTTATATGGATTCCCCCCACAAGAGACCCAGTACTTC
CDR3 protein: CASSLYGFPPQETQYF

V gene: TRBV19
D gene: TRBD1
J gene: TRBJ2-1
clone size: -
CDR3 DNA: TGTGCCAGTAGTACTCCGAGGACAGGGCTCTACAATGAGCAGTTCTTC
CDR3 protein: CASSTPRTGLYNEQFF